These T cell receptor beta chains were read from a single sample in a study of shared clonotypes between healthy human individuals. Assay used: immunoSEQ multiplex PCR; TCRdb lists only in-frame clones, some missing. The sample lists some 2 million clones, approximately 94% occurring once. Material: naive CD8+ T cells sorted from blood. The receptor set was obtained from a man between 18 and 35 years old in good health. Both conserved end residues are part of each CDR3. The order of the fields is V gene, J gene, D gene, clone size, CDR3 DNA, CDR3 protein. A D gene is named only where the DNA matches it firmly. Not every row has a clone size; where given, it reads once, few, many or a size class.

v_gene: TRBV2
j_gene: TRBJ2-2
d_gene: -
abundance: -
CDR3nt: TGTGCCACCGGGCAGGGGCTACTGGGCACCGGGGAGCTGTTTTTT
CDR3aa: CATGQGLLGTGELFF

v_gene: TRBV27
j_gene: TRBJ2-7
d_gene: TRBD1
abundance: -
CDR3nt: TGTGCCAGCAGTTTAGGACAGGGGGGCGAGCAGTACTTC
CDR3aa: CASSLGQGGEQYF

v_gene: TRBV6-5
j_gene: TRBJ2-7
d_gene: -
abundance: -
CDR3nt: TGTGCCAGCAGTTACGCGACTAGTGGTGCCTACGAGCAGTACTTC
CDR3aa: CASSYATSGAYEQYF

v_gene: TRBV6-6
j_gene: TRBJ2-5
d_gene: TRBD2
abundance: -
CDR3nt: TGTGCCAGCAGTTACTACAGCGGGAGGATTGGGGAGACCCAGTACTTC
CDR3aa: CASSYYSGRIGETQYF

v_gene: TRBV28
j_gene: TRBJ2-5
d_gene: -
abundance: -
CDR3nt: TGTGCCAGCAGTTGGCAAGGGACCCGGTACCAAGAGACCCAGTACTTC
CDR3aa: CASSWQGTRYQETQYF

v_gene: TRBV7-9
j_gene: TRBJ2-5
d_gene: TRBD1
abundance: -
CDR3nt: TGTGCCAGCAGCCCCCCGGGACAGGGGGGGGAGACCCAGTACTTC
CDR3aa: CASSPPGQGGETQYF

v_gene: TRBV9
j_gene: TRBJ2-5
d_gene: -
abundance: once
CDR3nt: TGTGCCAGCAGCGTAGAGGGCGTCGAGACCCAGTACTTC
CDR3aa: CASSVEGVETQYF

v_gene: TRBV27
j_gene: TRBJ1-1
d_gene: -
abundance: few
CDR3nt: TGTGCCAGCAGCCACGTCTATGGCAGATTGAACACTGAAGCTTTCTTT
CDR3aa: CASSHVYGRLNTEAFF

v_gene: TRBV27
j_gene: TRBJ1-1
d_gene: -
abundance: few
CDR3nt: TGTGCCAGCAGTTTAGGGTCAGCGAACACTGAAGCTTTCTTT
CDR3aa: CASSLGSANTEAFF

v_gene: TRBV6-5
j_gene: TRBJ2-7
d_gene: TRBD1
abundance: -
CDR3nt: TGTGCCAGCAGTTCCCCGGGACAGGGATACTACGAGCAGTACTTC
CDR3aa: CASSSPGQGYYEQYF

v_gene: TRBV6-1
j_gene: TRBJ2-3
d_gene: -
abundance: -
CDR3nt: TGTGCCAGCAGTCCTGTGCGGGACATCACAGATACGCAGTATTTT
CDR3aa: CASSPVRDITDTQYF

v_gene: TRBV6-5
j_gene: TRBJ1-5
d_gene: -
abundance: -
CDR3nt: TGTGCCAGTGCCCTCGGGTCAAATCAGCCCCAGCATTTT
CDR3aa: CASALGSNQPQHF